Described below is a single T cell receptor (beta chain) sequence and its context. The antigen is not known. This sample was included in a study of graft-versus-host responses after intestinal transplantation. Study as a whole: The whole recipient group had anti-thymocyte globulin induction followed by tacrolimus and steroids for around 3 years.

V was clipped by 5 bases and J by 9 bases, with 23 bases between them. Germline CDR1 is MGHRA and CDR2 is YSYEKL. The CDR3 is 16 amino acids. Study-wide results and limits: Maximum circulating GvH clone levels tracked with early post-transplant HvG decreases.

Clones were sequenced by immunoSEQ multiplex PCR, and TCRdb holds only the in-frame ones, with some missing. The table has 60,000 to 65,000 clones, 85% to 95% seen once. The starting material was unstimulated CD8+ T cells sorted from spleen or lymph node cells, obtained before transplant. This chain uses TRBV4-1 with TRBJ2-1; a weak D match, TRBD1 (6 bases). The sequence was obtained from a human donor who was the organ donor for an intestinal transplant. This CDR3 reads CASSLRVGGSGTEQFF. The CDR3 nucleotides read TGCGCCAGCAGCTTAAGGGTAGGGGGATCGGGAACTGAGCAGTTCTTC.